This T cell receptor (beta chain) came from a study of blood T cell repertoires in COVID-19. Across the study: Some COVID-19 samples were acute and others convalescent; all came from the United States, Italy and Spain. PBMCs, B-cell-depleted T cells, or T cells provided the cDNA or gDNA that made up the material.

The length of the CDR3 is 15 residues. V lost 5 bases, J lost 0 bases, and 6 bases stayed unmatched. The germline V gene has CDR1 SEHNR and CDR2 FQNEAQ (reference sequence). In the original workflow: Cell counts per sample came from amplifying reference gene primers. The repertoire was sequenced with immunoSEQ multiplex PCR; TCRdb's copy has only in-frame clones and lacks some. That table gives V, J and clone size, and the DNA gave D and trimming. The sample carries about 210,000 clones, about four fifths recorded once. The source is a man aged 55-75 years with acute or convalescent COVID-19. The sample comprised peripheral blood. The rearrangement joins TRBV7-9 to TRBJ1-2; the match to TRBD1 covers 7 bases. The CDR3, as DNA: TGTGCCAGCAGCCCAAACAGGGGCACTAACTATGGCTACACCTTC. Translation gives CASSPNRGTNYGYTF.